The present TCR beta chain was sequenced within a study of blood T cell repertoires in COVID-19. The V end was cut by 5 bases, the J end by 5 bases, with 16 bases between. CDR1 and CDR2 from the germline V gene are PRHDT and FYEKMQ (reference sequence). This CDR3 spans 14 amino acids. The data were produced by immunoSEQ multiplex PCR, yet TCRdb's version contains in-frame clones alone and is incomplete. The sample includes fewer than 200,000 clones, 85% of them seen just once. This clone was seen repeatedly, ten times or more. The sequenced sample was peripheral blood. The V and J genes are TRBV13 and TRBJ2-7, with D perhaps TRBD2 (6 bases). The sequence was collected from a man aged 35 to 55 with acute or convalescent COVID-19. CDR3 amino acids: CASSPGTPIDEQYF. The CDR3 DNA reads as TGTGCCAGCAGCCCCGGGACTCCCATCGACGAGCAGTACTTC.